This T cell receptor beta chain was observed in a study of shared clonotypes between healthy human individuals. TCRdb keeps only in-frame clones here, not all; method: immunoSEQ multiplex PCR. The sample consists of 2 million to 3 million clones, 80% to 95% of them appearing once. The V end lost 0 bases, the J end lost 7 bases, and 20 bases lay between the germline ends. Germline V CDR1 and CDR2: SGDLS, YYNGEE. This CDR3 is built from 17 residues. This clonotype was sampled from a man aged 18 to 30 in good health. Some clones in this sample may be carry-over from other donors' samples. The chain joins TRBV9 to TRBJ2-1; no definite D call. Sequencing was done on a sample of naive CD4+ T cells from PBMCs. The subset is: CD45RA+ positively selected. In nucleotides, the CDR3 is TGTGCCAGCAGCGTAGCTGGATCGTCCCAACAACCAAATGAGCAGTTCTTC. This encodes CASSVAGSSQQPNEQFF.